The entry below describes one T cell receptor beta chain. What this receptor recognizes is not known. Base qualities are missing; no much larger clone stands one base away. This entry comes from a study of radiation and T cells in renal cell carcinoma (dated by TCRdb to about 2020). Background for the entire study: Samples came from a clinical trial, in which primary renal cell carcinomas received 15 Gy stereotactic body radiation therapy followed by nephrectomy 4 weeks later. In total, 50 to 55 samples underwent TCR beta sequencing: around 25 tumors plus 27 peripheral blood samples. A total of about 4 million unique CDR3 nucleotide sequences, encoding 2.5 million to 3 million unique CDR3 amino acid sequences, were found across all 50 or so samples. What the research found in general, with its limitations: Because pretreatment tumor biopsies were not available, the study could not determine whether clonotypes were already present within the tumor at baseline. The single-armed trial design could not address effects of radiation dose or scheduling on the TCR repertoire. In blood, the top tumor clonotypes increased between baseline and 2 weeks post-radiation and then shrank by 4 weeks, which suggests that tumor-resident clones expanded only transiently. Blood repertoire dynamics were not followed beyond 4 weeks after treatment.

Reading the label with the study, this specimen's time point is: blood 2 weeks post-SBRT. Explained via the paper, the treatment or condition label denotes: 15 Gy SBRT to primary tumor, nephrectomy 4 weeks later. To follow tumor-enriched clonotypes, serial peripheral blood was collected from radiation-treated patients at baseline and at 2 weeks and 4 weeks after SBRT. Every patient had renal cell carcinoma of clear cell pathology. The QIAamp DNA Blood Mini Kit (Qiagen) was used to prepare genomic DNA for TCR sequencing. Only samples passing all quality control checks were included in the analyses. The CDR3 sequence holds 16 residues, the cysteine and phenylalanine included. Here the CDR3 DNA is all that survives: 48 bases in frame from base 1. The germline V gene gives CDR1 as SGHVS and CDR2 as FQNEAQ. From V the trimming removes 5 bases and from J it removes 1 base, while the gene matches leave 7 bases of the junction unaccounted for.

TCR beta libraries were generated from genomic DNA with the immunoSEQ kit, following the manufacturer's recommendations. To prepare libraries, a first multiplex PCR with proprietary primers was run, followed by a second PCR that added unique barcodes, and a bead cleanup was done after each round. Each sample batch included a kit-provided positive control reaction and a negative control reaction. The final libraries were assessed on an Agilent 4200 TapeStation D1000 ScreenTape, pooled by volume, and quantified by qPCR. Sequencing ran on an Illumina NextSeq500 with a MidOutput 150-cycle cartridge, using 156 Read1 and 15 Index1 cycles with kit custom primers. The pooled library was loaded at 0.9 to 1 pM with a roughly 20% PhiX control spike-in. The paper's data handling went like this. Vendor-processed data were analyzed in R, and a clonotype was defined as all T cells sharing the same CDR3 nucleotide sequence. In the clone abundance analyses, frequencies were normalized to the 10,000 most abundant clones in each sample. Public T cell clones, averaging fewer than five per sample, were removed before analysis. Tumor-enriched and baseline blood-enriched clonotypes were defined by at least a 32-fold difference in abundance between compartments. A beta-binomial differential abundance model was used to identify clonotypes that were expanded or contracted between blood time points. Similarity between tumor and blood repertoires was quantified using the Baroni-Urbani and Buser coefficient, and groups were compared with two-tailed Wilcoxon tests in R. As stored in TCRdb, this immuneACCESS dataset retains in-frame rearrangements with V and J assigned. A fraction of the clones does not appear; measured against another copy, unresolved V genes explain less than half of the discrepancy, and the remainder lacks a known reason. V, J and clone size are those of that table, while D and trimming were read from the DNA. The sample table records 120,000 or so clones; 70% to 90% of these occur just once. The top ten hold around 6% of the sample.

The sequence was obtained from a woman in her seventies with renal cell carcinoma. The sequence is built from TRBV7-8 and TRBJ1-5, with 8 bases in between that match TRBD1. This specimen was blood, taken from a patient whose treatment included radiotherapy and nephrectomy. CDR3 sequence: CASSPRTGWSNQPQHF. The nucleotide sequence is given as TGTGCCAGCAGCCCCCGGACAGGGTGGAGCAATCAGCCCCAGCATTTT.